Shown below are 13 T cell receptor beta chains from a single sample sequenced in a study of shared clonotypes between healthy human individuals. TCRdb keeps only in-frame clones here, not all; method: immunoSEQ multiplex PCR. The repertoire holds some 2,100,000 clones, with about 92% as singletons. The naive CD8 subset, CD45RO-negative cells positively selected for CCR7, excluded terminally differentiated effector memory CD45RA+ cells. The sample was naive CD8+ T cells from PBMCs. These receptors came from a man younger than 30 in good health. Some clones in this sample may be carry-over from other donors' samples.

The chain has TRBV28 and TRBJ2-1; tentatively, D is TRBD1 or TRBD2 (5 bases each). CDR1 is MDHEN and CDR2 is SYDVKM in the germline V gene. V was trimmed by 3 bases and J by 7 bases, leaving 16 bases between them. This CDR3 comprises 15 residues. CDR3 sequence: CASSFHLGPGNEQFF. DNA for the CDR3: TGTGCCAGCAGTTTTCATTTGGGGCCGGGAAATGAGCAGTTCTTC.

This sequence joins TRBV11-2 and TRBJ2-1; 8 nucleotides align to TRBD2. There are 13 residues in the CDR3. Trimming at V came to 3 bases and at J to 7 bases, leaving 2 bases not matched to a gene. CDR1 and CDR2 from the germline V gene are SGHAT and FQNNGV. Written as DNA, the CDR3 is TGTGCCAGCAGCTTCGCTAGCGGGAATGAGCAGTTCTTC. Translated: CASSFASGNEQFF.

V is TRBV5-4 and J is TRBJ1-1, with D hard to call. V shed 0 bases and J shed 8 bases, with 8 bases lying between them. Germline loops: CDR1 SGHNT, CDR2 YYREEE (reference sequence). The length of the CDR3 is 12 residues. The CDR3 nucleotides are TGTGCCAGCAGCTTGGAAGGGATCGAAGCTTTCTTT. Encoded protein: CASSLEGIEAFF.

CDR3 residues: CATSGTSHYEQYF. CDR3 coding DNA: TGTGCCACCTCCGGGACTAGTCACTACGAGCAGTACTTC. This rearrangement joins TRBV28 to TRBJ2-7; 8 bases align to TRBD2. Losses at the gene ends were 10 bases for V and 3 bases for J; bases not matched to a gene: 8. The CDR3 contains 13 residues. Germline V lookup: CDR1 MDHEN, CDR2 SYDVKM.

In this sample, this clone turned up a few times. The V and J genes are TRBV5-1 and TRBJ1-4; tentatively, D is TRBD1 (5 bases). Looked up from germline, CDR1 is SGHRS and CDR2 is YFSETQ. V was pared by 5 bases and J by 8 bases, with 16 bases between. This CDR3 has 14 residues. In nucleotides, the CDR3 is TGCGCCAGCAGGGGAGGGGACGGTGACGAAAAACTGTTTTTT. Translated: CASRGGDGDEKLFF.

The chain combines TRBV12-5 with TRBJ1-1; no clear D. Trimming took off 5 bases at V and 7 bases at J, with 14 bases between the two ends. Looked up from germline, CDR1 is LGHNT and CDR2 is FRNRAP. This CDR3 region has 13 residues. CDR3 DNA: TGTGCTAGTGGTCCCTTCCCGGGGATTGAAGCTTTCTTT. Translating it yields CASGPFPGIEAFF.

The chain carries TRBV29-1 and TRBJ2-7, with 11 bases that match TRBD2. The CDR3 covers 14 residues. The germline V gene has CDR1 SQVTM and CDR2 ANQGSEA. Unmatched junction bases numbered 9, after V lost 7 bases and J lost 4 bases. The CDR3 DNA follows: TGCAGCGGCCTACTAGCGGGAGTTCAGTACGAGCAGTACTTC. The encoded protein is CSGLLAGVQYEQYF.

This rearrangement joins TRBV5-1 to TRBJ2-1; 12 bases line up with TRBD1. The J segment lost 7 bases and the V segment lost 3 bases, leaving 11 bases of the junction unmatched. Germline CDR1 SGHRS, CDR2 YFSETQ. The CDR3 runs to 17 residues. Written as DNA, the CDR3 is TGCGCCAGCAGCTATAAGTCTTGGGACAGGGGGCCTAATGAGCAGTTCTTC. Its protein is CASSYKSWDRGPNEQFF.

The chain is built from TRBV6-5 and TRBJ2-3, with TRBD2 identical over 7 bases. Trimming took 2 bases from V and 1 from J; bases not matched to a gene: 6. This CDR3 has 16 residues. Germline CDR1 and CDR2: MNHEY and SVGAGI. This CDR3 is CASSYPEAGGTDTQYF. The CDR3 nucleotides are TGTGCCAGCAGTTACCCCGAGGCGGGAGGCACAGATACGCAGTATTTT.

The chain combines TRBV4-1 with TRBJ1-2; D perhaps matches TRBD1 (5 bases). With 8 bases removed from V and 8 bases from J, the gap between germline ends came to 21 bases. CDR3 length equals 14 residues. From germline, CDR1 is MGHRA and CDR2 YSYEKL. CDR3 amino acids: CASRYLGGVGGYTF. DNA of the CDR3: TGCGCCAGCCGATACCTGGGGGGGGTAGGCGGCTACACCTTC.

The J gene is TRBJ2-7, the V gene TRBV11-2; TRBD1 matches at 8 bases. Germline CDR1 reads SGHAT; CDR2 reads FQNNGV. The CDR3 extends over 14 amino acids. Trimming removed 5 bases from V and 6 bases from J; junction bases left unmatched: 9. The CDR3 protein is CASSQGALTGEQYF. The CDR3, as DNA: TGTGCCAGCAGCCAGGGGGCTTTGACGGGCGAGCAGTACTTC.

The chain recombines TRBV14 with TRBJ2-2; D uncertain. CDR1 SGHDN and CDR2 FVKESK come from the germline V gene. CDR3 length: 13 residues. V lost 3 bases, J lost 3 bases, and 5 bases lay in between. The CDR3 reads CASSHTYTGELFF. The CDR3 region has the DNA TGTGCCAGCAGCCATACCTACACCGGGGAGCTGTTTTTT.

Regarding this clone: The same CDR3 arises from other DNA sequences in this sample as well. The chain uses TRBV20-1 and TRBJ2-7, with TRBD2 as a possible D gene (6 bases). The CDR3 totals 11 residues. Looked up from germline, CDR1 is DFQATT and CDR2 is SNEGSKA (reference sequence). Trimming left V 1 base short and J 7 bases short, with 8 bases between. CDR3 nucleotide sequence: TGCAGTGCTAGAGTCGGAGGGGAGCAGTACTTC. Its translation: CSARVGGEQYF.